These T cell receptor beta chains were read from a single sample in a study of CD8+CD57+ T cells in acquired aplastic anemia. TCRdb used MiXCR to reprocess the reads, holding one entry per CDR3 protein. The table shows about 40,000 distinct CDR3 sequences, with roughly three fifths occurring only once. Sequencing was done on a sample of sorted CD4+, CD8+, or CD8+CD57+ T cells (not recorded which) from PBMCs. These receptors originate from a human donor with aplastic anemia. Each CDR3 is given with its conserved first and last residue. The D gene is left open where the match is weak. Expanded clones get a size class; other rows say once, few or many, or leave the size out.

j_gene: TRBJ1-2; abundance: .; d_gene: .; v_gene: TRBV5-5; CDR3nt: TGTGCCAGCAGCTTGGTGACTGCGGCAGTTAACTATGGCTACACCTTC; CDR3aa: CASSLVTAAVNYGYTF
j_gene: TRBJ1-1; abundance: .; d_gene: .; v_gene: TRBV11-2; CDR3nt: TGTGCCAGCAGCTTAGAGAGGGTCCCGAACACTGAAGCTTTCTTT; CDR3aa: CASSLERVPNTEAFF
j_gene: TRBJ2-5; abundance: .; d_gene: TRBD1; v_gene: TRBV7-9; CDR3nt: TGTGCCAGCAGGGCAGGGGGCATGGTGGAGACCCAGTACTTC; CDR3aa: CASRAGGMVETQYF
j_gene: TRBJ1-2; abundance: few; d_gene: TRBD1; v_gene: TRBV10-3; CDR3nt: TGTGCCATCAGTGAACCGGGACAGGGGGATGGCTACACCTTC; CDR3aa: CAISEPGQGDGYTF
j_gene: TRBJ1-1; abundance: few; d_gene: TRBD1; v_gene: TRBV6-1; CDR3nt: TGTGCCAGCAGCCTCGGGACAGGGGGGACTGAAGCTTTCTTT; CDR3aa: CASSLGTGGTEAFF
j_gene: TRBJ1-4; abundance: many; d_gene: .; v_gene: TRBV6-1; CDR3nt: TGTGCCAGCAGTTTTAGGGAACTGTTTTTT; CDR3aa: CASSFRELFF
j_gene: TRBJ1-2; abundance: .; d_gene: .; v_gene: TRBV24-1; CDR3nt: TGTGCCACCAGTGCGGGCAGGGATTCTAACTATGGCTACACCTTC; CDR3aa: CATSAGRDSNYGYTF
j_gene: TRBJ2-1; abundance: many; d_gene: TRBD2; v_gene: TRBV10-2; CDR3nt: TGCGCCAGCAGTGAGGCTAGCGGGGGCACCTACAATGAGCAGTTCTTC; CDR3aa: CASSEASGGTYNEQFF
j_gene: TRBJ1-5; abundance: few; d_gene: TRBD1; v_gene: TRBV10-3; CDR3nt: TGTGCCATCAGTGGAGGATCAGGGGGGGTCAATCAGCCCCAGCATTTT; CDR3aa: CAISGGSGGVNQPQHF
j_gene: TRBJ2-5; abundance: .; d_gene: .; v_gene: TRBV12-5; CDR3nt: TGTGCTAGTCTGAGACGCGAGACCCAGTACTTC; CDR3aa: CASLRRETQYF
j_gene: TRBJ1-1; abundance: .; d_gene: .; v_gene: TRBV10-2; CDR3nt: TGTGCCAGCAGCTACCAGGACGGCACTGAAGCTTTCTTT; CDR3aa: CASSYQDGTEAFF
j_gene: TRBJ1-6; abundance: .; d_gene: TRBD1; v_gene: TRBV2; CDR3nt: TGTGCCAGCAGCCGGGACAGTAATTCACCCCTCCACTTT; CDR3aa: CASSRDSNSPLHF
j_gene: TRBJ2-1; abundance: many; d_gene: TRBD1; v_gene: TRBV6-4; CDR3nt: TGTGCCAGCAGTGGGACAGGGGACCACGAAATCAATGAGCAGTTCTTC; CDR3aa: CASSGTGDHEINEQFF
j_gene: TRBJ2-5; abundance: many; d_gene: TRBD1; v_gene: TRBV6-5; CDR3nt: TGTGCCAGCAGGACAGGGGGCCCACAAGAGACCCAGTACTTC; CDR3aa: CASRTGGPQETQYF
j_gene: TRBJ2-7; abundance: .; d_gene: TRBD1; v_gene: TRBV24-1; CDR3nt: TGTGCCACCAGTGACACCGGGACAGGGTGGTTGGAGCAGTACTTC; CDR3aa: CATSDTGTGWLEQYF
j_gene: TRBJ2-6; abundance: .; d_gene: .; v_gene: TRBV13; CDR3nt: TGTGCCAGCAGCTTAGGACGCGGAGGTGGGGCCAACGTCCTGACTTTC; CDR3aa: CASSLGRGGGANVLTF
j_gene: TRBJ2-7; abundance: .; d_gene: .; v_gene: TRBV10-3; CDR3nt: TGTGCCATCAGTGACCTCCAGGGGAGCTACGAGCAGTACTTC; CDR3aa: CAISDLQGSYEQYF
j_gene: TRBJ1-1; abundance: .; d_gene: TRBD1; v_gene: TRBV10-3; CDR3nt: TGTGCCATCGGGACAGCTAACACTGAAGCTTTCTTT; CDR3aa: CAIGTANTEAFF
j_gene: TRBJ1-3; abundance: .; d_gene: .; v_gene: TRBV7-2; CDR3nt: TGTGCCAGCAGCCGAGGGCAGGGTTCTGGAAACACCATATATTTT; CDR3aa: CASSRGQGSGNTIYF
j_gene: TRBJ2-7; abundance: .; d_gene: .; v_gene: TRBV7-2; CDR3nt: TGTGCCAGCAGCTTCGTACCCTTGGACGAGCAGTACTTC; CDR3aa: CASSFVPLDEQYF
j_gene: TRBJ1-2; abundance: .; d_gene: TRBD1; v_gene: TRBV9; CDR3nt: TGTGCCATCAGCGAGAACAGGGGCGACTATGGCTACACCTTC; CDR3aa: CAISENRGDYGYTF
j_gene: TRBJ1-4; abundance: .; d_gene: .; v_gene: TRBV19; CDR3nt: TGTGCCAGTAGTAACACAGGGCTCAGGCTGTTTTTT; CDR3aa: CASSNTGLRLFF
j_gene: TRBJ1-5; abundance: .; d_gene: .; v_gene: TRBV21-1; CDR3nt: TGTGCCAGCAGCTTGACCTCTCAGCCCCAGCATTTT; CDR3aa: CASSLTSQPQHF
j_gene: TRBJ2-7; abundance: .; d_gene: .; v_gene: TRBV15; CDR3nt: TGTGCCACCAGCAGTTTCAGGGTATTCAGCTACGAGCAGTACTTC; CDR3aa: CATSSFRVFSYEQYF
j_gene: TRBJ1-5; abundance: .; d_gene: .; v_gene: TRBV29-1; CDR3nt: TGCAGCGTCACCGGGACGGGTAGCAATCAGCCCCAGCATTTT; CDR3aa: CSVTGTGSNQPQHF
j_gene: TRBJ1-4; abundance: hyperexpanded; d_gene: .; v_gene: TRBV15; CDR3nt: TGTGCCACCAGCAGAGAGGGGCAGAAAAATGAAAAACTGTTTTTT; CDR3aa: CATSREGQKNEKLFF
j_gene: TRBJ2-3; abundance: .; d_gene: TRBD1; v_gene: TRBV24-1; CDR3nt: TGTGCCACCAGGGGACAGGGGGGTGCAGATACGCAGTATTTT; CDR3aa: CATRGQGGADTQYF
j_gene: TRBJ1-4; abundance: .; d_gene: .; v_gene: TRBV4-1; CDR3nt: TGCGCCAGCAGCGACCCAGTTCCGGGGGAAAAACTGTTTTTT; CDR3aa: CASSDPVPGEKLFF
j_gene: TRBJ2-1; abundance: .; d_gene: .; v_gene: TRBV7-9; CDR3nt: TGTGCCAGCAGCGGTCTAGTTCCCAATGAGCAGTTCTTC; CDR3aa: CASSGLVPNEQFF
j_gene: TRBJ2-7; abundance: .; d_gene: .; v_gene: TRBV7-6; CDR3nt: TGTGCCAGCAGCTTGAGCAGAACGCGGGGTACCTACGAGCAGTACTTC; CDR3aa: CASSLSRTRGTYEQYF
j_gene: TRBJ2-1; abundance: few; d_gene: .; v_gene: TRBV20-1; CDR3nt: TGCAGTGCTAGGCCCGGAGACAGCGCCCAATACAATGAGCAGTTCTTC; CDR3aa: CSARPGDSAQYNEQFF
j_gene: TRBJ1-3; abundance: .; d_gene: TRBD1; v_gene: TRBV25-1; CDR3nt: TGTGCCAGTATTACGCCTACAGGGGGCTACGAGGTAACCATATATTTT; CDR3aa: CASITPTGGYEVTIYF
j_gene: TRBJ2-1; abundance: .; d_gene: TRBD1; v_gene: TRBV3-1; CDR3nt: TGTGCCAGCAGCCACGGACAGGGGGCTTTTGAGCAGTTCTTC; CDR3aa: CASSHGQGAFEQFF
j_gene: TRBJ1-6; abundance: .; d_gene: TRBD1; v_gene: TRBV7-8; CDR3nt: TGTGCCAGCAGCGAGACAGGGTTTAATTCACCCCTCCACTTT; CDR3aa: CASSETGFNSPLHF
j_gene: TRBJ2-3; abundance: many; d_gene: TRBD1; v_gene: TRBV9; CDR3nt: TGTGCCAGCAGCGCGGGGACAGGGGGAGATACGCAGTATTTT; CDR3aa: CASSAGTGGDTQYF
j_gene: TRBJ1-5; abundance: .; d_gene: .; v_gene: TRBV20-1; CDR3nt: TGCAGTGCTAGAGTAGGGTTTGAGGATCAGCCCCAGCATTTT; CDR3aa: CSARVGFEDQPQHF
j_gene: TRBJ1-6; abundance: many; d_gene: .; v_gene: TRBV5-6; CDR3nt: TGTGCCAGCAGCTTGGGGGAGGGCGGCTATAATTCACCCCTCCACTTT; CDR3aa: CASSLGEGGYNSPLHF
j_gene: TRBJ2-5; abundance: few; d_gene: TRBD2; v_gene: TRBV15; CDR3nt: TGTGCCACCAGCAGGCCAAGCGGGGGGGCCTTACAAGAGACCCAGTACTTC; CDR3aa: CATSRPSGGALQETQYF
j_gene: TRBJ2-3; abundance: few; d_gene: .; v_gene: TRBV6-1; CDR3nt: TGTGCCAGCAGTGCCCCCTCGAGTGGGGGGAGCACAGATACGCAGTATTTT; CDR3aa: CASSAPSSGGSTDTQYF
j_gene: TRBJ2-1; abundance: .; d_gene: .; v_gene: TRBV5-8; CDR3nt: TGTGCCAGCAGCTGGAGGGGGCATAGCAATCAGCAGTTCTTC; CDR3aa: CASSWRGHSNQQFF
j_gene: TRBJ2-7; abundance: .; d_gene: TRBD2; v_gene: TRBV19; CDR3nt: TGTGCCAGTAGTATCGCTAGCGGGGAAACCTACGAGCAGTATTTC; CDR3aa: CASSIASGETYEQYF
j_gene: TRBJ2-7; abundance: large; d_gene: .; v_gene: TRBV2; CDR3nt: TGTGCCAGCAGCAACGTTGGACTCGACTCCTACGAGCAGTACTTC; CDR3aa: CASSNVGLDSYEQYF
j_gene: TRBJ2-7; abundance: .; d_gene: TRBD2; v_gene: TRBV10-1; CDR3nt: TGCGCCAGCAGTGATCCGACTAGCGGTAATTCCTACGAGCAGTACTTC; CDR3aa: CASSDPTSGNSYEQYF
j_gene: TRBJ2-1; abundance: .; d_gene: TRBD2; v_gene: TRBV11-1; CDR3nt: TGTGCCAGCAGGGGACTAGGCATCGACAATGAGCAGTTCTTC; CDR3aa: CASRGLGIDNEQFF
j_gene: TRBJ1-1; abundance: .; d_gene: TRBD1; v_gene: TRBV20-1; CDR3nt: TGCAGTACTAAGAGGGGGCGCGGCACTGAAGCTTTCTTT; CDR3aa: CSTKRGRGTEAFF
j_gene: TRBJ1-5; abundance: .; d_gene: .; v_gene: TRBV15; CDR3nt: TGTGCCACCATGGCGCAGTATAGCAATCAGCCCCAGCATTTT; CDR3aa: CATMAQYSNQPQHF
j_gene: TRBJ1-6; abundance: medium-sized; d_gene: TRBD1; v_gene: TRBV5-5; CDR3nt: TGTGCCAGCAGCTTGAGACAGGGGAGGGATAATTCACCCCTCCACTTT; CDR3aa: CASSLRQGRDNSPLHF
j_gene: TRBJ2-3; abundance: .; d_gene: .; v_gene: TRBV24-1; CDR3nt: TGTGCCACCAGTGATGCCACGGCGGAAACTAGCACAGATACGCAGTATTTT; CDR3aa: CATSDATAETSTDTQYF
j_gene: TRBJ1-2; abundance: .; d_gene: TRBD1; v_gene: TRBV29-1; CDR3nt: TGCAGCGTTGAAGAGTGGACAGGTCCAAAAGGCTACACCTTC; CDR3aa: CSVEEWTGPKGYTF
j_gene: TRBJ1-1; abundance: .; d_gene: .; v_gene: TRBV12-5; CDR3nt: TGTGCTAGTGGTTTGTTTCGGGGACCGAACACTGAAGCTTTCTTT; CDR3aa: CASGLFRGPNTEAFF
j_gene: TRBJ1-4; abundance: few; d_gene: TRBD1; v_gene: TRBV5-8; CDR3nt: TGTGCCAGCAGCTACGGACAGGGAAGTGAAAAACTGTTTTTT; CDR3aa: CASSYGQGSEKLFF
j_gene: TRBJ2-1; abundance: many; d_gene: TRBD1; v_gene: TRBV9; CDR3nt: TGTGCCAGCAGCCCACAGACAGGGGAGGCCTACAATGAGCAGTTCTTC; CDR3aa: CASSPQTGEAYNEQFF
j_gene: TRBJ2-7; abundance: many; d_gene: .; v_gene: TRBV5-6; CDR3nt: TGTGCCAGCAGCCTCATGCGTCGGGACTTC; CDR3aa: CASSLMRRDF
j_gene: TRBJ2-1; abundance: .; d_gene: TRBD2; v_gene: TRBV20-1; CDR3nt: TGCAGTGCTAGTTCCTACTTAGCGGGAGCTCTAAATGAGCAGTTCTTC; CDR3aa: CSASSYLAGALNEQFF
j_gene: TRBJ1-6; abundance: .; d_gene: .; v_gene: TRBV4-2; CDR3nt: TGTGCCAGCAGCCAAGAGGTAGACAGTCGAGCTACCCTCCACTTT; CDR3aa: CASSQEVDSRATLHF
j_gene: TRBJ1-2; abundance: .; d_gene: TRBD1; v_gene: TRBV2; CDR3nt: TGTGCCAGCGCGACAGGGGTGGACTATGGCTACACCTTC; CDR3aa: CASATGVDYGYTF
j_gene: TRBJ2-7; abundance: .; d_gene: .; v_gene: TRBV7-8; CDR3nt: TGTGCCAGCAGCTTATCAAGGGACGAGCAGTACTTC; CDR3aa: CASSLSRDEQYF
j_gene: TRBJ2-3; abundance: .; d_gene: .; v_gene: TRBV15; CDR3nt: TGTGCCACCAGCAGGAGACGGACTAGCACAGATACGCAGTATTTT; CDR3aa: CATSRRRTSTDTQYF
j_gene: TRBJ2-1; abundance: many; d_gene: TRBD2; v_gene: TRBV7-6; CDR3nt: TGTGCCAGCAGCCTGTATTCGGGCGGGGGGGCCAAGGATGAGCAGTTCTTC; CDR3aa: CASSLYSGGGAKDEQFF